Presented here are 12 T cell receptor beta chains from one specimen sequenced in a study of blood T cell repertoires in COVID-19 (dated by TCRdb to the early 2020s). Library construction relied on the immunoSEQ multiplex PCR assay. TCRdb mirrors the immuneACCESS table, restricted to in-frame sequences. Some clones are absent from its copies; in checked studies, under half trace to an unresolved V gene, and the reason for the others is unknown. Present in this sample are about 200,000 clones, around 82% of which were seen just once. The ten largest clones capture less than 7% of the sample. Sequenced: peripheral blood. These receptors all come from a woman in her sixties or seventies with acute or convalescent COVID-19.

V gene TRBV11-2 combines with J gene TRBJ2-1; 7 bases align to TRBD2. Germline V gene sequence: CDR1 SGHAT, CDR2 FQNNGV. CDR3 length: 15 residues. Trimming at V came to 0 bases and at J to 9 bases, leaving 8 bases not matched to a gene. The CDR3 bases are TGTGCCAGCAGCTTAGACTACGGCGGGAGCATTGAGCAGTTCTTC. Its translation is CASSLDYGGSIEQFF.

The chain uses TRBV28 and TRBJ2-3; the match to TRBD2 covers 10 bases. Germline V lookup: CDR1 MDHEN, CDR2 SYDVKM. The CDR3 has 13 residues. Trimming cost V 10 bases and J 4 bases; bases outside gene matches: 5. CDR3 DNA sequence: TGTGCCACCGAGCGGGAGGGCGCAGATACGCAGTATTTT. It specifies CATEREGADTQYF.

The chain joins TRBV5-4 to TRBJ2-3; 9 nucleotides match TRBD1. J gave up 4 bases and V 5 bases, and 5 bases lay outside the gene matches. CDR1 SGHNT and CDR2 YYREEE come from the germline V gene (reference sequence). The CDR3 runs 14 residues. In DNA, the CDR3 is TGTGCCAGCAGTCAACAGGGGGCGTCAGATACGCAGTATTTT. It yields the protein CASSQQGASDTQYF.

In the case of this clone: The same CDR3 also results from other DNA sequences found in this sample. The chain uses TRBV3-1 (or the pseudogene TRBV3-2) and TRBJ2-5; TRBD1 matches at 7 bases. The germline gives CDR1 LGHDT, CDR2 YNNKEL (reference sequence). The CDR3 sequence is 14 residues long. The junction had 3 bases not matched to a gene; V was cut back by 4 bases and J by 1 base. For the CDR3, the DNA is TGTGCCAGCAGCCCTGACAGGGTCCAAGAGACCCAGTACTTC. This encodes CASSPDRVQETQYF.

The V gene is TRBV6-1, the J gene TRBJ2-2, with 8 bases that match TRBD1. Germline CDR1 is MNHNS and CDR2 is SASEGT. There are 20 residues in the CDR3. The V gene end was trimmed by 1 base and the J gene end by 0 bases; junction bases not matched to a gene: 13. CDR3 in DNA: TGTGCCAGCAGTGAAGTTCTCAGGGGGCTCCTTTCTCCGAACACCGGGGAGCTGTTTTTT. Translation: CASSEVLRGLLSPNTGELFF.

The CDR3: CASSQDAEGREKLFF. As DNA, the CDR3 is TGCGCCAGCAGTCAAGACGCGGAGGGAAGGGAAAAACTGTTTTTT. This chain connects TRBV23-1 to TRBJ1-4; D uncertain. TRBV23-1 is flagged as an ORF with uncertain function. The V end was cut by 2 bases, the J end by 8 bases, with 15 bases between. This CDR3 is built from 15 residues.

The chain uses TRBV14 and TRBJ2-1; D might be TRBD1 (5 bases). Per germline, CDR1 SGHDN and CDR2 FVKESK. This CDR3 is built from 16 residues. The V gene lost 2 bases and the J gene lost 0 bases, with 11 bases spanning the gap. CDR3 residues: CASSQRHRSSYNEQFF. The CDR3, as DNA: TGTGCCAGCAGCCAAAGACACAGGAGCTCCTACAATGAGCAGTTCTTC.

The chain uses TRBV4-1 and TRBJ2-7; possibly TRBD2 for D (6 bases). CDR1 is MGHRA and CDR2 is YSYEKL in the germline V gene. Trimming took 0 bases from V and 9 from J, leaving 18 bases between them. This CDR3 is 15 amino acids long. The CDR3 sequence is CASSQEQEGTWVQYF. The CDR3 nucleotides are TGCGCCAGCAGCCAAGAACAGGAGGGGACTTGGGTGCAGTACTTC.

V usage is TRBV5-4 and J usage is TRBJ2-3, with TRBD2 identical over 11 bases. From germline, CDR1 is SGHNT and CDR2 YYREEE (reference sequence). The V and J ends lost 4 bases and 7 bases, in that order; junction bases with no gene match: 11. The CDR3 length is 16 residues. The CDR3 nucleotides read TGTGCCAGCAGCCCAATGTCTAGCGGGGGGCGGAATACGCAGTATTTT. It translates to CASSPMSSGGRNTQYF.

This clone has a single count. The genes are TRBV2 and TRBJ1-5; D might be TRBD1 (6 bases). This CDR3 has 15 residues. Looked up from germline, CDR1 is SNHLY and CDR2 is FYNNEI. Trimming stripped 4 bases from V and 4 bases from J, with 14 bases between. The CDR3 DNA is TGTGCCAGCAGTGTCTTACAGGGAGGGAATCAGCCCCAGCATTTT. It translates to CASSVLQGGNQPQHF.

The V gene is TRBV24-1, the J gene TRBJ2-3; D call uncertain. The CDR3 loop spans 13 amino acids. From germline, CDR1 is KGHDR and CDR2 SFDVKD. Trimming removed 4 bases at V and 8 bases at J, with 12 bases between. In DNA form, the CDR3 reads TGTGCCACCAGTGAAAAGGAGTCCCGTACGCAGTATTTT. Its translation is CATSEKESRTQYF.

V gene TRBV18 combines with J gene TRBJ2-6; 9 nucleotides align to TRBD1. Trimming cost V 3 bases and J 2 bases; bases outside gene matches: 5. The CDR3 contains 17 residues. Germline CDR1 is KGHSH and CDR2 is LQKENI. In nucleotides, the CDR3 is TGTGCCAGCTCACCCGGGACAGGGCGAACTGGGGCCAACGTCCTGACTTTC. It translates to CASSPGTGRTGANVLTF.